This TCR beta chain comes out of a study of shared clonotypes between healthy human individuals. Study-level background: CD8 memory received one plate per donor, CD8 naive two, CD4 memory three and CD4 naive three.

CD4+ cell separation produced CD45RA+ naive and CD45RA-negative memory subsets. The authors loaded 200 ng DNA, about 30,000 T cell genomes, into sorted-subset replicate PCRs. Here immunoSEQ multiplex PCR was the method, and the copy in TCRdb shows in-frame clones only, minus some. The sample carries over 1.5 million clones, 98% recorded once. Germline V gene data show CDR1 as SGHTA and CDR2 as FQGTGA. The ends lost 0 bases at V and 7 bases at J; junction bases unmatched: 8. The CDR3 is 16 amino acids. For this clone: What it recognizes is unknown.

Overall study results and limits: Relative to their counterparts shared across all four donors, non-shared clonotypes exhibited diminished generation probabilities.

The rearrangement uses TRBV7-3 and TRBJ1-2, with 10 nucleotides matching TRBD1. The sequence was collected from a man aged 25-45 years in good health. Input material: naive CD4+ T cells sorted from blood. Subset noted: CD45RA+ positively selected. CDR3 DNA sequence: TGTGCCAGCAGCTTAACCGGGACAGGGGATATAAGTGGCTACACCTTC. It codes for CASSLTGTGDISGYTF.